This T cell receptor (beta chain) was retrieved from a study of T cell repertoires in cytomegalovirus infection. Study information: Both CMV infection and a matching HLA type were indicated by public TCR beta signatures.

In this sample, this clonotype turned up many times. Antigen unknown. This CDR3 comprises 14 residues. The V end lost 4 bases, the J end lost 5 bases, and 14 bases lay between the germline ends. Germline-derived CDR1 and CDR2 are SGHVS and FQNEAQ. The study, taken as a whole, reports: Ex vivo responses were dominated by HLA-C-restricted CMV-specific TCR beta clonotypes. Using cumulative public TCR beta family frequency, the authors identified those who carried CMV together with the relevant HLA.

One entry per CDR3 protein, called by TCRdb with MiXCR from the reads. The sample shows hundreds of thousands of distinct CDR3 sequences, 35% to 45% of them seen only once. The genes are TRBV7-8 and TRBJ1-1, with a possible D match to TRBD1 (6 bases). Specimen: PBMCs. The receptor's source is a human donor in good health (CMV status not recorded). Some clones in this sample may be carry-over from other donors' samples. The CDR3 loop reads CASSSSGVGTEAFF. The DNA for the CDR3 is TGTGCCAGCAGCTCCTCAGGGGTTGGGACTGAAGCTTTCTTT.